This TCR beta chain was sequenced for a study of cytomegalovirus exposure and HLA in healthy donors. Findings and caveats of the study: A list of approximately 150 TCR beta chains associated with cytomegalovirus was given.

The CDR3 has 15 amino acids. Germline V gene data show CDR1 as MGHRA and CDR2 as YSYEKL. V was pared by 1 base and J by 6 bases, with 2 bases of the junction left unmatched. Comment on this clone: Its antigen is undetermined.

Regarding donors, all were healthy bone marrow donors. PCR involved 60 Vbeta and 13 Jbeta primers. Repertoires were generated with immunoSEQ multiplex PCR, while TCRdb's copy carries only in-frame clones and drops some. This repertoire shows roughly 190,000 clones, 75% to 90% found once; its top ten account for roughly 6.7%. Sequenced material: PBMCs. V and J are TRBV4-1 and TRBJ1-5; 11 nucleotides line up with TRBD1. The source of this sequence is a man aged 40-49 years in good health and CMV-seropositive. CDR3 DNA sequence: TGCGCCAGCAGCCAAGGGGACAGGGGGACTCAGCCCCAGCATTTT. Protein sequence: CASSQGDRGTQPQHF.